These 5 T cell receptor beta chains share one sample of origin, sequenced in a study of cytomegalovirus exposure and HLA in healthy donors. The PCR made use of 60 Vbeta and 13 Jbeta primers. Assay used: immunoSEQ multiplex PCR; TCRdb lists only in-frame clones, some missing. The sample includes about 140,000 clones. The sample consisted of PBMCs. Receptor source: a man between 40 and 49 years old in good health and CMV-seronegative.

The gene calls are TRBV11-2 and TRBJ2-2; 8 nucleotides line up with TRBD2. CDR3 size: 16 residues. Germline V gene lookup returns CDR1 SGHAT and CDR2 FQNNGV. The V gene end was trimmed by 0 bases and the J gene end by 3 bases; junction bases not matched to a gene: 3. CDR3 loop: CASSLELAGDTGELFF. The DNA for the CDR3 is TGTGCCAGCAGCTTAGAGCTAGCGGGCGACACCGGGGAGCTGTTTTTT.

This chain connects TRBV5-1 to TRBJ1-4, with TRBD1 matching 8 bases. Trimming took 0 bases from V and 7 from J; bases not matched to a gene: 2. In germline, CDR1 is SGHRS, CDR2 YFSETQ. The CDR3 totals 14 residues. CDR3 in DNA: TGCGCCAGCAGCTTGGGGCAGGGGGCTGAAAAACTGTTTTTT. Protein product: CASSLGQGAEKLFF.

The CDR3 nucleotides are TGTGCCAGCAGCCCCGGATTAGGAGGCAGCACAGATACGCAGTATTTT. It yields the protein CASSPGLGGSTDTQYF. The gene calls are TRBV7-7 and TRBJ2-3; weak D call: TRBD2 (5 bases). The CDR3 totals 16 residues. The germline V and J ends were trimmed by 5 bases and 0 bases, with 15 bases remaining between them. Germline V lookup: CDR1 SSHAT, CDR2 FNYEAQ (reference sequence). Complete variable domain (other parts from reference TRBV7-7 and TRBJ2-3): GAGVSQSPRYKVTKRGQDVTLRCDPISSHATLYWYQQALGQGPEFLTYFNYEAQPDKSGLPSDRFSAERPEGSISTLTIQRTEQRDSAMYRCASSPGLGGSTDTQYFGPGTRLTVL.

The chain employs TRBV7-2 and TRBJ2-5; 9 bases map to TRBD1. The CDR3 length is 15 residues. CDR1 and CDR2 (germline): SGHTA, FQGNSA. J was trimmed by 5 bases and V by 5 bases; bases with no gene match: 9. The CDR3 DNA sequence: TGTGCCAGCAGCGGAACCGACAGGGGGTGGGAGACCCAGTACTTC. Translation gives CASSGTDRGWETQYF.

The chain links TRBV4-1 to TRBJ1-4; D may be TRBD1 (5 bases). The CDR3 runs to 17 residues. Germline CDR1 is MGHRA and CDR2 is YSYEKL. Trimming removed 1 base from V and 5 bases from J, with 17 bases in between. The CDR3 region is CASSQAAPPGPNEKLFF. CDR3 in DNA: TGCGCCAGCAGCCAAGCGGCACCTCCAGGGCCGAATGAAAAACTGTTTTTT.